This record covers a single T cell receptor (beta chain). The sample originates from a study of shared clonotypes between healthy human individuals. The repertoire was sequenced with immunoSEQ multiplex PCR; TCRdb's copy has only in-frame clones and lacks some. Of some 2 million clones listed, roughly 96% are singletons. The receptor's source is a man between 18 and 29 years old in good health. Specimen: naive CD4+ T cells sorted from blood. The sample's subset: CD45RA+ positively selected.

CDR3 sequence (DNA): TGCGCCAGCAGCTTGAGGCAGGGGGTCAATGAAGCTTTCTTT. It is translated as CASSLRQGVNEAFF. The chain carries TRBV5-1 and TRBJ1-1; 7 bases are a match to TRBD1. After removal of 1 base from V and 7 bases from J, the junction contained 7 bases not matched to a gene. Looked up from germline, CDR1 is SGHRS and CDR2 is YFSETQ. The CDR3 sequence is 14 residues long.